A single sample is the source of the 16 T cell receptor beta chains below, sequenced in a study of cytomegalovirus exposure and HLA in healthy donors. In the PCR, 60 Vbeta and 13 Jbeta primers were used. Assay: immunoSEQ multiplex PCR; the TCRdb copy retains only in-frame clones and omits some. The data contain roughly 100,000 clones, approximately 9% of them singletons. The sample consisted of PBMCs. The origin of the receptors is a man between 50 and 59 years old in good health and CMV-seropositive.

There are a few counts of this clone. This chain links TRBV30 with TRBJ1-3, with a tentative D call TRBD1 (5 bases). Germline values: CDR1 GTSNPN, CDR2 SVGIG (reference sequence). V was trimmed by 5 bases and J by 2 bases, leaving 13 bases between them. This CDR3 is built from 14 residues. The CDR3 reads CAWGAEDTGNTIYF. The CDR3 DNA follows: TGTGCCTGGGGGGCAGAGGACACTGGAAACACCATATATTTT.

The chain employs TRBV27 and TRBJ2-5; D is perhaps TRBD2 (6 bases). Trimming shortened V by 5 bases and J by 3 bases, and 13 bases separated the two germline ends. The CDR3 runs 14 residues. In germline, CDR1 is MNHEY, CDR2 SMNVEV (reference sequence). CDR3 in amino acids: CASSTGDRKETQYF. Written as DNA, the CDR3 is TGTGCCAGCAGTACGGGGGATAGGAAAGAGACCCAGTACTTC.

This sequence joins TRBV6-5 and TRBJ1-6; 8 bases align to TRBD1. This CDR3 has 16 amino acids. CDR1 and CDR2 from the germline V gene are MNHEY and SVGAGI. After removal of 3 bases from V and 7 bases from J, the junction contained 8 bases not matched to a gene. In nucleotides, the CDR3 is TGTGCCAGCAGTTATAAGGACAGGGCGTTAAATTCACCCCTCCACTTT. Amino acid sequence: CASSYKDRALNSPLHF.

This clone was seen a few times. The chain recombines TRBV29-1 with TRBJ2-7; D is ambiguous. Trimming shortened V by 2 bases and J by 7 bases, and 18 bases separated the two germline ends. Germline loops: CDR1 SQVTM, CDR2 ANQGSEA. The CDR3 is made up of 14 amino acids. The CDR3 DNA is TGCAGCGTTGAAACCGGGTACGGCTTGGAAGAGCAGTACTTC. Its translation: CSVETGYGLEEQYF.

The chain carries TRBV6-1 and TRBJ2-1; TRBD2 agrees at 12 bases. After removal of 4 bases from V and 5 bases from J, the junction contained 3 bases not matched to a gene. CDR1 and CDR2 from the germline V gene are MNHNS and SASEGT. The CDR3 contains 15 residues. The CDR3 DNA sequence: TGTGCCAGCAGTGCGGGACTAGCGGGTAACAATGAGCAGTTCTTC. Translation: CASSAGLAGNNEQFF.

This rearrangement joins TRBV28 to TRBJ1-2, with 9 positions matching TRBD1. The V segment lost 5 bases and the J segment 8 bases; nucleotides outside the gene matches: 15. Germline values: CDR1 MDHEN, CDR2 SYDVKM. This CDR3 is 16 amino acids long. The CDR3 is CASSTPGDRERLGYTF. CDR3 DNA sequence: TGTGCCAGCAGTACACCAGGGGACAGGGAAAGGTTGGGCTACACCTTC.

This clone was counted only a few times. This sequence joins TRBV28 and TRBJ1-4; 7 nucleotides agree with TRBD1. Losses at the gene ends were 7 bases for V and 5 bases for J; bases not matched to a gene: 4. This CDR3 contains 13 residues. Germline assignment: CDR1 MDHEN and CDR2 SYDVKM. The CDR3 here is CASIRGQNEKLFF. As DNA, the CDR3 is TGTGCCAGCATAAGGGGGCAGAATGAAAAACTGTTTTTT. Full variable domain (missing parts from reference TRBV28 and TRBJ1-4): DVKVTQSSRYLVKRTGEKVFLECVQDMDHENMFWYRQDPGLGLRLIYFSYDVKMKEKGDIPEGYSVSREKKERFSLILESASTNQTSMYLCASIRGQNEKLFFGSGTQLSVL.

This clone turned up a few times. The rearrangement joins TRBV6-5 to TRBJ1-6, with a tentative D call TRBD1 (6 bases). Germline V gene data show CDR1 as MNHEY and CDR2 as SVGAGI. This CDR3 contains 14 residues. Between the trimmed V and J ends, which lost 5 bases and 6 bases, there was a span of 11 bases. The CDR3 sequence: CASSTGRVNSPLHF. The CDR3 nucleotides are TGTGCCAGCAGTACAGGGAGGGTTAATTCACCCCTCCACTTT.

This clone was observed a handful of times. CDR3 DNA sequence: TGTGCCAGCAGCTTATATGGTGGAGCGGGAGAAAAAGATACGCAGTATTTT. Amino acid sequence: CASSLYGGAGEKDTQYF. The chain couples TRBV7-2 to TRBJ2-3, with 8 bases lining up with TRBD2. Germline CDR1 reads SGHTA; CDR2 reads FQGNSA. This CDR3 comprises 17 residues. V gave up 2 bases and J gave up 5 bases; unmatched junction bases: 12.

This clone was seen more than once but under ten times. The rearrangement uses TRBV18 and TRBJ2-5, with 9 bases that match TRBD2. V lost 8 bases and J lost 5; bases outside the gene matches: 3. The CDR3 runs 12 residues. Germline CDR1 is KGHSH and CDR2 is LQKENI. CDR3 residues: CASGTSRETQYF. In DNA, the CDR3 is TGTGCCAGCGGGACTAGCAGGGAGACCCAGTACTTC. The full variable domain, completed using reference TRBV18 and TRBJ2-5, is NAGVMQNPRHLVRRRGQEARLRCSPMKGHSHVYWYRQLPEEGLKFMVYLQKENIIDESGMPKERFSAEFPKEGPSILRIQQVVRGDSAAYFCASGTSRETQYFGPGTRLLVL.

This clone has only a few counts. The V gene is TRBV28, the J gene TRBJ1-6; 7 nucleotides agree with TRBD1. With 7 bases clipped from V and 7 bases from J, the junction kept 7 bases outside the gene matches. Germline V gene sequence: CDR1 MDHEN, CDR2 SYDVKM. CDR3 length equals 14 residues. As DNA, the CDR3 is TGTGCCAGCACGGTAATCAGGGGGAATTCACCCCTCCACTTT. This codes for CASTVIRGNSPLHF.

The chain is built from TRBV6-1 and TRBJ1-1; no firm D call. The germline V and J ends were trimmed by 2 bases and 4 bases, with 11 bases remaining between them. Looked up from germline, CDR1 is MNHNS and CDR2 is SASEGT. This CDR3 contains 14 residues. The CDR3 loop reads CASSEFRGGTEAFF. As DNA, the CDR3 is TGTGCCAGCAGTGAATTCCGGGGAGGCACTGAAGCTTTCTTT.

This clone showed up just a few times. The V gene is TRBV28, the J gene TRBJ2-5; 11 nucleotides align to TRBD2. Looked up from germline, CDR1 is MDHEN and CDR2 is SYDVKM. The CDR3 extends over 16 amino acids. Trimming cost V 5 bases and J 4 bases; bases outside gene matches: 9. The CDR3 sequence is CASSRIAGGPRETQYF. CDR3 coding DNA: TGTGCCAGCAGTCGTATAGCGGGAGGGCCAAGAGAGACCCAGTACTTC.

This clone was detected only a few times. The gene calls are TRBV6-5 and TRBJ2-7; TRBD1 aligns across 8 bases. CDR3 length equals 14 residues. Germline V gene sequence: CDR1 MNHEY, CDR2 SVGAGI. The V and J ends lost 6 bases and 2 bases, in that order; junction bases with no gene match: 6. CDR3 sequence: CASRRGTGTYEQYF. The CDR3 DNA sequence: TGTGCCAGCAGACGGGGGACAGGAACCTACGAGCAGTACTTC.

V and J are TRBV27 and TRBJ2-1, with 10 bases lining up with TRBD2. V lost 7 bases and J lost 9; bases outside the gene matches: 18. Germline lookup yields CDR1 MNHEY and CDR2 SMNVEV (reference sequence). The CDR3 loop spans 17 amino acids. The CDR3: CASMTYLAGVGSREQFF. CDR3 nucleotides: TGTGCCAGCATGACTTATCTAGCGGGAGTCGGATCGCGTGAGCAGTTCTTC.

This chain connects TRBV28 to TRBJ2-7; the match to TRBD1 covers 9 bases. CDR1 is MDHEN, CDR2 SYDVKM, per germline. V shed 5 bases and J 1 base; nucleotides not matched to a gene: 3. This CDR3 comprises 14 residues. CDR3 in DNA: TGTGCCAGCAGTGGACAGGGGCCATCCTACGAGCAGTACTTC. Translation gives CASSGQGPSYEQYF.